This is a list of T cell receptor beta chains from one sample in a study of blood T cell repertoires in COVID-19. Here immunoSEQ multiplex PCR was the method, and the copy in TCRdb shows in-frame clones only, minus some. This table holds under 50,000 clones, less than 85% found once. The sequenced sample was peripheral blood. These receptors all stem from a man between 65 and 79 years old with acute or convalescent COVID-19. Both conserved end residues are part of each CDR3. The order of the fields is V gene, D gene, CDR3 length, clone size, J gene, CDR3 DNA, CDR3 protein. A D gene is named only where the DNA matches it firmly. Part of the rows lack a size; the others show once, few, many or a class for expanded clones.

V: TRBV12-3/TRBV12-4
D: NA
length: 13
size: NA
J: TRBJ2-5
DNA: TGTGCCAGCAGTTTAACCCCGGTGGAGACCCAGTACTTC
CDR3: CASSLTPVETQYF

V: TRBV4-1
D: NA
length: 14
size: NA
J: TRBJ2-7
DNA: TGCGCCAGCAGCCAAGATCTTGTCTCCTACGAGCAGTACTTC
CDR3: CASSQDLVSYEQYF

V: TRBV19
D: TRBD2
length: 18
size: NA
J: TRBJ2-1
DNA: TGTGCCAGTAGTACACCCCGGACTAGTCAAAGCTCCTACAATGAGCAGTTCTTC
CDR3: CASSTPRTSQSSYNEQFF

V: TRBV29-1
D: TRBD2
length: 18
size: NA
J: TRBJ2-7
DNA: TGCAGCGTTAACGTCCCGGGGTACCGGGACTACGGACACTACGAGCAGTACTTC
CDR3: CSVNVPGYRDYGHYEQYF

V: TRBV3-1/TRBV3-2
D: NA
length: 15
size: NA
J: TRBJ2-1
DNA: TGTGCCAGCAGCCAAGGAGAAGCCTCCTACAATGAGCAGTTCTTC
CDR3: CASSQGEASYNEQFF

V: TRBV11-2
D: NA
length: 13
size: NA
J: TRBJ1-2
DNA: TGTGCCAGCAGCTTAGGGACAGACTATGGCTACACCTTC
CDR3: CASSLGTDYGYTF

V: TRBV6-5
D: TRBD1
length: 13
size: NA
J: TRBJ1-3
DNA: TGTGCCAGCAACAGGGGGCAAGGAAACACCATATATTTT
CDR3: CASNRGQGNTIYF

V: TRBV19
D: TRBD1
length: 14
size: NA
J: TRBJ1-2
DNA: TGTGCCAGTAGCCTGGGACAGATCAACTATGGCTACACCTTC
CDR3: CASSLGQINYGYTF

V: TRBV24-1
D: TRBD1
length: 16
size: few
J: TRBJ1-2
DNA: TGTGCCACCAGTGATTTGGGACAGGGGGGATACTATGGCTACACCTTC
CDR3: CATSDLGQGGYYGYTF

V: TRBV18
D: NA
length: 14
size: NA
J: TRBJ1-1
DNA: TGTGCCAGCTCACCCCAGAACAGGAACACTGAAGCTTTCTTT
CDR3: CASSPQNRNTEAFF

V: TRBV11-2
D: NA
length: 14
size: once
J: TRBJ1-1
DNA: TGTGCCAGCAGCCCTCACTCACAGAACCCTGAAGCTTTCTTT
CDR3: CASSPHSQNPEAFF

V: TRBV5-4
D: TRBD2
length: 15
size: NA
J: TRBJ2-3
DNA: TGTGCCAGCAGCCCAGAAGCGGGAGCGACGTATACGCAGTATTTT
CDR3: CASSPEAGATYTQYF

V: TRBV5-8
D: NA
length: 15
size: NA
J: TRBJ1-3
DNA: TGTGCCAGCAGCTTGACCCCACCGACTGGGAACACCATATATTTT
CDR3: CASSLTPPTGNTIYF

V: TRBV28
D: TRBD1
length: 15
size: once
J: TRBJ1-2
DNA: TGTGCCAGCAGTACCCAGGGGGCAGCCAACTATGGCTACACCTTC
CDR3: CASSTQGAANYGYTF

V: TRBV11-2
D: NA
length: 13
size: NA
J: TRBJ2-1
DNA: TGTGCCAGCAGCCCTCCCGCGGACAATGAGCAGTTCTTC
CDR3: CASSPPADNEQFF

V: TRBV6-5
D: NA
length: 15
size: NA
J: TRBJ2-2
DNA: TGTGCCAGTGTGTGGGTGGCAGGGGAAGGTATGGAGCTGTTTTTT
CDR3: CASVWVAGEGMELFF

V: TRBV6-5
D: TRBD2
length: 15
size: NA
J: TRBJ2-3
DNA: TGTGCCAGCAGTTACTGGGTAGCGGGAGTTGATACGCAGTATTTT
CDR3: CASSYWVAGVDTQYF

V: TRBV28
D: TRBD1
length: 13
size: NA
J: TRBJ1-5
DNA: TGTGCCGCCGCCGGGACAGGGGTTCAGCCCCAGCATTTT
CDR3: CAAAGTGVQPQHF

V: TRBV5-5
D: NA
length: 13
size: NA
J: TRBJ1-2
DNA: TGTGCCAGCAGTTGGTGGGGGGAAGATGGCTACACCTTC
CDR3: CASSWWGEDGYTF

V: TRBV24-1
D: NA
length: 13
size: few
J: TRBJ2-3
DNA: TGTGCCACCAGTGATTGGAAGGGGGATACGCAGTATTTT
CDR3: CATSDWKGDTQYF

V: TRBV6-2/TRBV6-3
D: NA
length: 15
size: once
J: TRBJ1-4
DNA: TGTGCCAGCAGCAAAGGAAGGCAGGGTGATGAAAAACTGTTTTTT
CDR3: CASSKGRQGDEKLFF

V: TRBV7-9
D: TRBD1
length: 14
size: NA
J: TRBJ2-3
DNA: TGTGCCAGCAGCCCCCCGACAGGGTCAGATACGCAGTATTTT
CDR3: CASSPPTGSDTQYF

V: TRBV11-2
D: NA
length: 14
size: NA
J: TRBJ1-1
DNA: TGTGCCAGCAGCTTAGAGGGGGGTCCCACTGAAGCTTTCTTT
CDR3: CASSLEGGPTEAFF

V: TRBV6-1
D: TRBD1
length: 14
size: NA
J: TRBJ2-7
DNA: TGTGCCAGCAGTGAGGACAGGGAAGGCTACGAGCAGTACTTC
CDR3: CASSEDREGYEQYF

V: TRBV19
D: TRBD1
length: 16
size: few
J: TRBJ1-4
DNA: TGTGCCAGTAGGGACGACAGGGGGCCAACTAATGAAAAACTGTTTTTT
CDR3: CASRDDRGPTNEKLFF

V: TRBV15
D: TRBD1
length: 18
size: NA
J: TRBJ2-4
DNA: TGTGCCACCAGCAGAGATAGGACAGGGGTTGGCTCCAAAAACATTCAGTACTTC
CDR3: CATSRDRTGVGSKNIQYF

V: TRBV3-1/TRBV3-2
D: NA
length: 15
size: NA
J: TRBJ2-2
DNA: TGTGCCAGCAGCCATGGGACATCAAACACCGGGGAGCTGTTTTTT
CDR3: CASSHGTSNTGELFF

V: TRBV2
D: TRBD2
length: 14
size: NA
J: TRBJ2-1
DNA: TGTGCCAGCAGTGAACTAGCGGGAGCCAACCGGCAGTTCTTC
CDR3: CASSELAGANRQFF

V: TRBV4-1
D: TRBD2
length: 18
size: NA
J: TRBJ2-1
DNA: TGCGCCAGCAGCACCGGGACTAGCGGGAGTTTTCGGTACAATGAGCAGTTCTTC
CDR3: CASSTGTSGSFRYNEQFF

V: TRBV24-1
D: NA
length: 13
size: once
J: TRBJ1-1
DNA: TGTGCCACCAGGTTGACAGAAAACACTGAAGCTTTCTTT
CDR3: CATRLTENTEAFF

V: TRBV6-5
D: NA
length: 12
size: NA
J: TRBJ1-3
DNA: TGTGCCTCTCGAGGCCCTGGAAACACCATATATTTT
CDR3: CASRGPGNTIYF